Presented here are 13 T cell receptor beta chains from one specimen sequenced in a study of T cell repertoires in cytomegalovirus infection. No antigens are known for them. TCRdb ran MiXCR on the reads and lists one entry per CDR3 protein. The sample carries 70,000 to 85,000 distinct CDR3 sequences, about 37% recorded once. Material: CD8+ T cells from cultured PBMCs, obtained from culture after CMV antigen stimulation. These receptor sequences come from a human donor in good health (CMV status not recorded). Some clones in this sample may be carry-over from other donors' samples.

V usage is TRBV6-5 and J usage is TRBJ2-1; 8 bases match TRBD2. V dropped 4 bases and J dropped 2; count of bases not matched to a gene: 10. The CDR3 loop spans 17 amino acids. Germline CDR1 and CDR2: MNHEY and SVGAGI. The CDR3 nucleotides read TGTGCCAGCAGTTTAGTTTCGGGGGGGCTAACCTACAATGAGCAGTTCTTC. It encodes CASSLVSGGLTYNEQFF.

The genes are TRBV20-1 and TRBJ2-1, with 12 bases that match TRBD2. This CDR3 has 16 residues. J was trimmed by 6 bases and V by 4 bases; bases with no gene match: 10. CDR1 is DFQATT, CDR2 SNEGSKA, per germline (reference sequence). The CDR3 spells CSATSPSGGAVNEQFF. CDR3 DNA sequence: TGCAGTGCTACGTCCCCTAGCGGGGGGGCCGTCAATGAGCAGTTCTTC.

The chain recombines TRBV4-3 with TRBJ1-2; TRBD1 is a possible D gene (6 bases). This CDR3 comprises 15 residues. The V gene lost 0 bases and the J gene lost 6 bases, with 14 bases spanning the gap. Germline CDR1 and CDR2: LGHNA and YSLEER. CDR3 loop: CASSQELGAAHGYTF. CDR3 bases: TGCGCCAGCAGCCAAGAGTTGGGGGCAGCACATGGCTACACCTTC.

The chain employs TRBV19 and TRBJ2-7; D call uncertain. CDR3 length: 14 amino acids. V was cut by 3 bases and J by 2 bases, with 11 bases left in between. Germline loops: CDR1 LNHDA, CDR2 SQIVND (reference sequence). DNA for the CDR3: TGTGCCAGTAGTATCGCCTCGTCAACCTACGAGCAGTACTTC. Translating gives CASSIASSTYEQYF.

The CDR3 here is CSATGPSSYEQYF. The CDR3 coding sequence is TGCAGCGCAACGGGGCCGAGCTCCTACGAGCAGTACTTC. V and J are TRBV29-1 and TRBJ2-7; D may correspond to TRBD1 or TRBD2 (5 bases each). The CDR3 extends over 13 amino acids. The germline V gene has CDR1 SQVTM and CDR2 ANQGSEA. V was cut by 7 bases and J by 0 bases, with 13 bases left in between.

V usage is TRBV7-9 and J usage is TRBJ2-7; D unresolved. This CDR3 region has 14 residues. Trimming removed 3 bases at V and 2 bases at J, with 11 bases between. From germline, CDR1 is SEHNR and CDR2 FQNEAQ (reference sequence). CDR3 DNA sequence: TGTGCCAGCAGCTTCTCGGTAAATCCCTACGAGCAGTACTTC. Its translation: CASSFSVNPYEQYF.

The chain links TRBV27 to TRBJ2-3; 14 positions agree with TRBD2. The germline gives CDR1 MNHEY, CDR2 SMNVEV (reference sequence). The CDR3 covers 17 residues. Trimming removed 6 bases from V and 4 bases from J; junction bases left unmatched: 9. The CDR3 nucleotides are TGTGCCAGCAGCCCGACTAGCGGGGGGGCTTTCTCAGATACGCAGTATTTT. Translating gives CASSPTSGGAFSDTQYF.

This clonotype appeared a few times. The chain uses TRBV20-1 and TRBJ2-3; D is unclear. Looked up from germline, CDR1 is DFQATT and CDR2 is SNEGSKA (reference sequence). The CDR3 totals 11 residues. The V gene lost 8 bases and the J gene lost 4 bases, with 10 bases spanning the gap. In DNA form, the CDR3 reads TGCAGTAGGTTGCTTTCAGATACGCAGTATTTT. Translated: CSRLLSDTQYF.

This clonotype was seen ten or more times. The genes are TRBV28 and TRBJ2-2; no clear D. Germline CDR1 reads MDHEN; CDR2 reads SYDVKM. Trimming cost V 8 bases and J 3 bases, with 4 bases left between them. This CDR3 spans 11 amino acids. The CDR3 DNA follows: TGTGCCAGCGAAGACACCGGGGAGCTGTTTTTT. Translated, it gives CASEDTGELFF.

This clonotype was detected a few times. The chain employs TRBV2 and TRBJ2-5; a weak D match, TRBD1 (6 bases). The CDR3 covers 17 residues. The germline gives CDR1 SNHLY, CDR2 FYNNEI. With 3 bases removed from V and 3 bases from J, the gap between germline ends came to 20 bases. The CDR3 region is CASSDSAPPGHKETQYF. CDR3 nucleotides: TGTGCCAGCAGTGATTCGGCGCCACCGGGACACAAAGAGACCCAGTACTTC.

This clonotype has only one observation. The chain employs TRBV20-1 and TRBJ2-1, with a weak D call TRBD2 (5 bases). Germline CDR1 DFQATT, CDR2 SNEGSKA (reference sequence). CDR3 length equals 13 residues. V was clipped by 1 base and J by 1 base, with 5 bases between them. The CDR3: CSARGESYNEQFF. In DNA, the CDR3 is TGCAGTGCTAGAGGGGAGTCCTACAATGAGCAGTTCTTC.

This clonotype was found a few times. The rearrangement links TRBV11-2 to TRBJ2-3; TRBD2 aligns across 8 bases. Germline V gene lookup returns CDR1 SGHAT and CDR2 FQNNGV. The CDR3 totals 16 residues. The ends lost 5 bases at V and 2 bases at J; junction bases unmatched: 9. The CDR3 DNA sequence: TGTGCCAGCAGCCTCCGCGGGAGGAGGAACACAGATACGCAGTATTTT. This translates into CASSLRGRRNTDTQYF.

This chain connects TRBV7-2 to TRBJ1-5; 10 bases align to TRBD1. Germline assignment: CDR1 SGHTA and CDR2 FQGNSA. This CDR3 spans 16 amino acids. V lost 3 bases, J lost 2 bases, and 4 bases stayed unmatched. The CDR3 coding sequence is TGTGCCAGCAGCTTGATGGGGACAGGGGGCAATCAGCCCCAGCATTTT. Translated, it gives CASSLMGTGGNQPQHF. The full variable domain, in which reference TRBV7-2 and TRBJ1-5 provide the parts outside the CDR3, is GAGVSQSPSNKVTEKGKDVELRCDPISGHTALYWYRQSLGQGLEFLIYFQGNSAPDKSGLPSDRFSAERTGGSVSTLTIQRTQQEDSAVYLCASSLMGTGGNQPQHFGDGTRLSIL.